The rows below give T cell receptor beta chains drawn from one sample of a study of T cells expressing NK-cell markers. TCRdb re-called the 5' RACE reads and catalogs CDR3 proteins one per entry, DNA excluded. Its listing shows some 450,000 distinct CDR3 sequences. The sample consisted of blood T cells: a sorted CD56 or NKG2C T cell subset, CD4+ or CD8+ T cells, or bulk PBMC T cells (not recorded which). Receptors were obtained from a woman aged 18 to 75 in good health. CDR3s include the opening cysteine and the closing phenylalanine or tryptophan.

V	J	CDR3
TRBV5-1	TRBJ2-3	CASSSMAARTDTQYF
TRBV25-1	TRBJ2-7	CASSVTSGYEQYF
TRBV6-5	TRBJ1-6	CASSYRGGYNSPLHF
TRBV4-1	TRBJ2-5	CASSLGVGSETQYF
TRBV4-3	TRBJ2-1	CASSQRLAGGVEQFF
TRBV12-3/TRBV12-4	TRBJ2-7	CASSFWRGGSYEQYF
TRBV20-1	TRBJ2-3	CSAISPGGGDTQYF
TRBV5-1	TRBJ2-1	CASSLGTASSYNEQFF
TRBV28	TRBJ2-4	CASRSAKNIQYF
TRBV12-3/TRBV12-4	TRBJ1-3	CASSTDRVGNTIYF
TRBV24-1	TRBJ1-3	CATTSTGGNTIYF
TRBV5-4	TRBJ2-7	CASSPLEHLYEQYF
TRBV15	TRBJ2-5	CATSRVGGLGETQYF
TRBV5-6	TRBJ2-7	CASSFKLQGIYEQYF
TRBV7-3	TRBJ2-3	CASSEGQGAPGTDTQYF
TRBV24-1	TRBJ2-1	CATSDSELNNLRNEQFF
TRBV3-1	TRBJ2-1	CASSSKSGGSYNEQFF
TRBV4-3	TRBJ2-6	CASSQEGVGGANVLTF
TRBV6-1	TRBJ2-1	CASIPAASYNEQFF
TRBV10-1	TRBJ2-2	CASNEFSGSNTGELFF
TRBV6-1	TRBJ1-6	CASDFTGDNSPLHF
TRBV6-5	TRBJ2-5	CASSYSNLQETQYF